These T cell receptor beta chains were read from a single sample in a study of PD-L1 blockade in urothelial cancer. Sequenced by immunoSEQ multiplex PCR; TCRdb stores in-frame clones only, minus some. The sample consists of about 76,000 clones, 80% to 85% of them appearing once. This specimen was PBMCs, taken around atezolizumab (anti-PD-L1) treatment. Receptors were obtained from a man in his sixties or seventies with urothelial cancer. Both conserved end residues are trimmed from each CDR3.

cdr3_aa: ASSPPGLVYNEQF
j_call: TRBJ2-1
v_call: TRBV4-1

cdr3_aa: ASSAGLAGNEQF
j_call: TRBJ2-1
v_call: TRBV9

cdr3_aa: ASSPGLATDTQY
j_call: TRBJ2-3
v_call: TRBV7-7

cdr3_aa: ASSPGLGGTGELF
j_call: TRBJ2-2
v_call: TRBV18

cdr3_aa: ASSLDGGQY
j_call: TRBJ2-7
v_call: TRBV5-6

cdr3_aa: ASSLPGISSYNEQF
j_call: TRBJ2-1
v_call: TRBV7-9

cdr3_aa: ASSLEPTSNAWTSRTGELF
j_call: TRBJ2-2
v_call: TRBV5-1

cdr3_aa: ASSVAEGTATYEQY
j_call: TRBJ2-7
v_call: TRBV9

cdr3_aa: SVYGQGDEQY
j_call: TRBJ2-7
v_call: TRBV29-1

cdr3_aa: ASSLGQTYGYT
j_call: TRBJ1-2
v_call: TRBV5-1

cdr3_aa: ASSEGGQGWYGYT
j_call: TRBJ1-2
v_call: TRBV6-1

cdr3_aa: ASSQLAGGRGTGELF
j_call: TRBJ2-2
v_call: TRBV2

cdr3_aa: ANSLGVGGADTQY
j_call: TRBJ2-3
v_call: TRBV5-1

cdr3_aa: ASGLGGTFYGYT
j_call: TRBJ1-2
v_call: TRBV12-5

cdr3_aa: ASSLGISGRETQY
j_call: TRBJ2-5
v_call: TRBV11-2

cdr3_aa: ASSVGTGGLAGVPNEQF
j_call: TRBJ2-1
v_call: TRBV9

cdr3_aa: ARSLVRPRVLY
j_call: TRBJ1-3
v_call: TRBV5-3

cdr3_aa: AWSPRREQY
j_call: TRBJ2-7
v_call: TRBV30

cdr3_aa: ASGLVRSSYNEQF
j_call: TRBJ2-1
v_call: TRBV12-5

cdr3_aa: ASRELAGVSYEQY
j_call: TRBJ2-7
v_call: TRBV6-6

cdr3_aa: SVYSPSGLAKNIQY
j_call: TRBJ2-4
v_call: TRBV29-1

cdr3_aa: ASSSLAMEETQY
j_call: TRBJ2-5
v_call: TRBV5-1

cdr3_aa: ASSLNAGRGELF
j_call: TRBJ2-2
v_call: TRBV11-2

cdr3_aa: ASSLDRVGTDTQY
j_call: TRBJ2-3
v_call: TRBV11-2

cdr3_aa: ASSTGTSGIYEQY
j_call: TRBJ2-7
v_call: TRBV5-8

cdr3_aa: ASSLSTGAEETQY
j_call: TRBJ2-5
v_call: TRBV7-6

cdr3_aa: ASKKRTVSTDTQY
j_call: TRBJ2-3
v_call: TRBV2

cdr3_aa: ASSQEGTSGRMNIQY
j_call: TRBJ2-4
v_call: TRBV4-2

cdr3_aa: ASSLAGGPYEQY
j_call: TRBJ2-7
v_call: TRBV27

cdr3_aa: ASSELADTQY
j_call: TRBJ2-3
v_call: TRBV2

cdr3_aa: ASRDPGGSATDTQY
j_call: TRBJ2-3
v_call: TRBV19

cdr3_aa: ATSRDKGDSSNQPQH
j_call: TRBJ1-5
v_call: TRBV15

cdr3_aa: ASSLSIRGGETQY
j_call: TRBJ2-5
v_call: TRBV27

cdr3_aa: AISGGRNTIY
j_call: TRBJ1-3
v_call: TRBV28

cdr3_aa: SVGVWAMNTEAF
j_call: TRBJ1-1
v_call: TRBV29-1

cdr3_aa: ASSYVGGTEAF
j_call: TRBJ1-1
v_call: TRBV6-6

cdr3_aa: ACAPGQGGSSYEQY
j_call: TRBJ2-7
v_call: TRBV30

cdr3_aa: ASSLQGQGFPYEQY
j_call: TRBJ2-7
v_call: TRBV27

cdr3_aa: ASSVVDGRARDTQY
j_call: TRBJ2-3
v_call: TRBV9

cdr3_aa: SVSSSGLAGGPHF
j_call: TRBJ2-1
v_call: TRBV29-1

cdr3_aa: ASSYEGFANTGELF
j_call: TRBJ2-2
v_call: TRBV5-4

cdr3_aa: ASGSTDYNEQF
j_call: TRBJ2-1
v_call: TRBV7-3

cdr3_aa: ASSVPGLANVLT
j_call: TRBJ2-6
v_call: TRBV9

cdr3_aa: ASSQGLSGNTIY
j_call: TRBJ1-3
v_call: TRBV16

cdr3_aa: ATSRSARVTNEKLF
j_call: TRBJ1-4
v_call: TRBV15

cdr3_aa: ATSRGSGGLNEQF
j_call: TRBJ2-1
v_call: TRBV15

cdr3_aa: ASSLAGTSRFTDTQY
j_call: TRBJ2-3
v_call: TRBV7-8

cdr3_aa: ASRDRAHNEQF
j_call: TRBJ2-1
v_call: TRBV19

cdr3_aa: ASSLGEGGNTEAF
j_call: TRBJ1-1
v_call: TRBV7-9

cdr3_aa: ASSRDRGMNTEAF
j_call: TRBJ1-1
v_call: TRBV6-6

cdr3_aa: ASSEKRLSRALYQPQH
j_call: TRBJ1-5
v_call: TRBV6-1

cdr3_aa: ASTTLRDGYT
j_call: TRBJ1-2
v_call: TRBV28